Sequencing of this T cell receptor beta chain was carried out in a study of blood T cell repertoires in COVID-19. Some clones are missing from TCRdb's copy, which holds only in-frame ones; the method was immunoSEQ multiplex PCR. Of a few hundred thousand clones listed, approximately 85% are singletons. V was clipped by 4 bases and J by 6 bases, with 10 bases between them. Germline lookup yields CDR1 SGHRS and CDR2 YFSETQ. The CDR3 covers 13 residues. The cohort comprised adults aged 18 to 89 years residing in 20 to 30 US areas. Cohort assignment relied on participant-reported clinical history. Resolution of symptoms, clearance, or two negative PCRs was present in recovered Cohort 3 donors.

The specimen sequenced was PBMCs or T cells enriched from blood (not recorded which). This chain joins TRBV5-1 and TRBJ2-2, with D perhaps TRBD2 (6 bases). This receptor was obtained from a woman between 45 and 60 years old who had recovered from COVID-19. The CDR3 DNA follows: TGCGCCAGCAGCACGGGAGCTCCCGGGGAGCTGTTTTTT. Protein: CASSTGAPGELFF.